This T cell receptor (beta chain) was sequenced for a study of CD8+ T cells in alopecia areata (dated by TCRdb to the late 2010s). In the study overall: The treated patients took part in an open-label pilot trial in which moderate-to-severe alopecia areata was treated with oral tofacitinib at 5 to 10 mg twice daily. Patients stayed on tofacitinib for 6 to 18 months and then had 6 months of follow-up off drug so that delayed response and recurrence could be assessed. For the treated patients, the SALT score, which quantifies what percentage of scalp surface area is affected, served as the measure of disease severity. High-throughput TCRbeta sequencing was used to examine T cell clonal expansion in alopecia areata in both the C3H/HeJ mouse model and human patients. In humans, TCRbeta sequencing was performed on scalp tissue and on sorted CD4+ and CD8+ peripheral blood T cells from healthy controls and from patients with patchy or totalis/universalis alopecia areata. Patients on tofacitinib were biopsied at baseline and after 4 and 24 weeks of treatment, and several of the patients also had a later scalp biopsy. Clonality in the scalp was compared among normal scalp (n=4), patchy alopecia areata scalp (n=8), and alopecia totalis/universalis scalp (n=8). RNA was obtained with the PAXgene miRNA kit for fixed scalp, the miRNeasy kit for PBMCs, and the RNeasy kit for mouse skin. TCRbeta CDR3 regions were amplified by immunoSEQ multiplex PCR with 35 Vbeta forward and 13 Jbeta reverse primers.

Read against the paper, the sample's treatment or condition label means: oral pan-JAK inhibitor, 5-10 mg twice daily. Lesional scalp punch biopsies and peripheral blood were obtained from alopecia areata patients. After PBMCs were isolated by density centrifugation and stained for CD3, CD4 and CD8, a FACSAria was used to sort CD4+ and CD8+ T cells. Note on this clone: It lacks a known antigen. Base-call qualities are not available, and no considerably larger clone is one nucleotide away.

The full study reports these points: Lesional scalp, especially in alopecia totalis/universalis, showed higher clonality and more expanded CD8+ clones than normal scalp, suggesting antigenic drive. The treated cohort was small, with a single nonresponder, so links between baseline CD8+ expansion and response need larger studies. During tofacitinib treatment, many expanded lesional clones remained in scalp and blood, and this persistence may partly explain relapse after treatment is stopped. Compared with mice, TCR sequences shared between patients were less clear, possibly partly because of HLA diversity across the patient population. Scalp TCR repertoire analysis is complicated because resident alphabeta T cells in normal human skin are also sequenced, whereas mouse skin is dominated by gammadelta T cells. Tofacitinib significantly lowered scalp clonality and the number of expanded CD8+ clones among the top 100 scalp clones.

The library came from the immunoSEQ multiplex PCR assay. For TCR sequencing, RNA was extracted from every sample and reverse transcribed into cDNA to serve as template. First-strand cDNA was synthesized with SuperScript III using a 2:1 mix of oligo-dT and random hexamers. A synthetic immune receptor repertoire was used to measure amplification bias, and any remaining bias was corrected computationally. Regarding the original processing steps: After raw reads were preprocessed to remove errors, the CDR3 was defined following IMGT conventions as running from the conserved cysteine to phenylalanine. Clonality was computed as 1 minus the Shannon entropy, with the entropy normalized by log2 of the number of productive unique TCRs. Whether each scalp clone was CD4 or CD8 was inferred by checking scalp TCRbeta sequences against the CD4 and CD8 repertoires from sorted blood. Entries here come from immuneACCESS through TCRdb and include only in-frame sequences with V and J called. Some clones fail to appear in such tables; in the studies checked, an unresolved V gene covers under half of the shortfall, and the cause of the remainder is unknown. D and trimming were read from the DNA, whereas the V and J calls and clone size are those reported in that table. This sample holds 250,000 to 350,000 clones; about 60% were observed only once. The top ten hold roughly 0.88% of the sample.

According to the germline V gene, CDR1 reads LGHNA and CDR2 reads YNFKEQ. Inclusive of the bounding cysteine and phenylalanine, the CDR3 is 19 residues long. The entry retains the CDR3 DNA only, 57 bases that are in frame from base 1. Unmatched junction bases come to 9, with V trimmed by 0 bases and J by 0 bases. The sequenced sample was CD4+ T cells sorted from blood, obtained between weeks 51 and 52, from a patient treated with tofacitinib. The receptor was derived from a human donor with alopecia areata. The V and J genes are TRBV4-2 and TRBJ2-3, with TRBD2 matching 10 junction bases. The nucleotides read TGTGCCAGCAGCCAAGAGGCTAGCGGGGGAGGCACTAGCACAGATACGCAGTATTTT. This encodes CASSQEASGGGTSTDTQYF.